This note documents a single T cell receptor (beta chain) sequence. The antigen is unknown. V was trimmed by 4 bases and J by 4 bases, leaving 13 bases between them. CDR1 is WSHSY, CDR2 SAAADI, per germline. CDR3 length: 15 amino acids. This entry is derived from a study of PD-1 blockade in classical Hodgkin lymphoma. Study-level findings and limits: Nivolumab initiation under 1 year post-ASCT meant exclusion.

Time point reported: cycle 4 day 1 (C4D1), after five to seven weeks of nivolumab. Every patient relapsed after autologous stem cell transplantation, and brentuximab vedotin exposure varied. Assay used: immunoSEQ multiplex PCR; TCRdb lists only in-frame clones, some missing. The table includes fewer than 95,000 clones, 83% detected once. This clonotype was sampled from a human donor with classical Hodgkin lymphoma. The specimen comprised peripheral blood mononuclear cells (PBMCs), sampled before the fourth cycle of nivolumab. The V call is TRBV10-2, the J call TRBJ1-4, with D perhaps TRBD1 (6 bases). In DNA, the CDR3 is TGCGCCAGCAGTGCCCAGGGGAACCATAATGAAAAACTGTTTTTT. Translation gives CASSAQGNHNEKLFF.